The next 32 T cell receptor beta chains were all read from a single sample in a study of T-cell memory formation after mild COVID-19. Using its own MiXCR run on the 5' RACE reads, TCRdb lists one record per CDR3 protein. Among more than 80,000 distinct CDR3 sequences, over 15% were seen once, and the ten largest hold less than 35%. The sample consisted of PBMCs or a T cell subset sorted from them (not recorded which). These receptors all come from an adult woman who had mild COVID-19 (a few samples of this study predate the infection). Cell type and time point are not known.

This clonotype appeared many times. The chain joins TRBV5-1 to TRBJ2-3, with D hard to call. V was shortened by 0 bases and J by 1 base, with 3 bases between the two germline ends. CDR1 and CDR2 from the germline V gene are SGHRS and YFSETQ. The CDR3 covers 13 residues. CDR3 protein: CASSLGGTDTQYF. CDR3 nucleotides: TGCGCCAGCAGCTTGGGGGGCACAGATACGCAGTATTTT.

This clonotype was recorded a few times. CDR3 bases: TGCGCCAGCAGCTTGGTTCCGGAACAAGATACGCAGTATTTT. Its translation: CASSLVPEQDTQYF. This chain joins TRBV5-1 and TRBJ2-3; D gene ambiguous. Germline CDR1 SGHRS, CDR2 YFSETQ. The CDR3 has 14 residues. V was clipped by 0 bases and J by 5 bases, with 10 bases between them.

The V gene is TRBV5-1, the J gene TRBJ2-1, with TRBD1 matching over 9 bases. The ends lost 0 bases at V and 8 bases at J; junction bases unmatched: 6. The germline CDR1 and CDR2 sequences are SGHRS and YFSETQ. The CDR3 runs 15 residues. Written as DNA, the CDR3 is TGCGCCAGCAGCTTGGATACAGGGGGCTTGGATGAGCAGTTCTTC. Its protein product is CASSLDTGGLDEQFF.

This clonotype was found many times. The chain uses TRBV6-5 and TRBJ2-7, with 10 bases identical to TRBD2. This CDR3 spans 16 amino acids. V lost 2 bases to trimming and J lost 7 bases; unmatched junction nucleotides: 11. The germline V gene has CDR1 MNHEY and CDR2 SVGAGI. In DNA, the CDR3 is TGTGCCAGCAGTTACGGCCTTCTAGCGGGAGAGGATGAGCAGTACTTC. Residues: CASSYGLLAGEDEQYF.

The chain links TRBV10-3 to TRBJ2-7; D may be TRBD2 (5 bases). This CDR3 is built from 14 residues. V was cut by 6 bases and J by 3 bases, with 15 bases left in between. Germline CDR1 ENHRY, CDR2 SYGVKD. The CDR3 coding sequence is TGTGCCATCAGGCTAGGCGAACTAGGCTACGAGCAGTACTTC. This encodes CAIRLGELGYEQYF.

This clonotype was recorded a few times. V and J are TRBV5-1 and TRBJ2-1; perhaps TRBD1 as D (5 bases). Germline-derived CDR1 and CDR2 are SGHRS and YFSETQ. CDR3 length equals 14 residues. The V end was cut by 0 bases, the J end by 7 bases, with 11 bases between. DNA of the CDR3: TGCGCCAGCAGCTTGGCAGGGATCCCTAATGAGCAGTTCTTC. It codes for CASSLAGIPNEQFF.

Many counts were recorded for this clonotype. In nucleotides, the CDR3 is TGCGCCAGCAGCTTGGATTTAGCGGGGTACAATGAGCAGTTCTTC. It specifies CASSLDLAGYNEQFF. The chain carries TRBV5-1 and TRBJ2-1; 8 bases align to TRBD2. V was clipped by 0 bases and J by 4 bases; unmatched bases: 3. There are 15 residues in the CDR3. Germline V CDR1 and CDR2: SGHRS, YFSETQ.

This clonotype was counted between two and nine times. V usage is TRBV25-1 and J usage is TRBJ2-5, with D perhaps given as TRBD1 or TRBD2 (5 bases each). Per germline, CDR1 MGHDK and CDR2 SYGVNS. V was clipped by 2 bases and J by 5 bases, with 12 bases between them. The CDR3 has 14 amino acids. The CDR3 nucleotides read TGTGCCAGCAGTGAACCCCCCCGGGACGAGACCCAGTACTTC. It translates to CASSEPPRDETQYF.

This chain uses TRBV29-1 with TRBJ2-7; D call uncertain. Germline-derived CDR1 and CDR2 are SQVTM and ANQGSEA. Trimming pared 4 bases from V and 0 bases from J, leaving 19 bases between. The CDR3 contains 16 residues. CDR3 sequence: CSVGSHSWVSSYEQYF. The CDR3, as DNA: TGCAGCGTTGGGTCTCATTCGTGGGTGAGCTCCTACGAGCAGTACTTC.

CDR3 protein: CASSRAGGEETQYF. DNA of the CDR3: TGTGCCAGCTCCCGCGCAGGGGGCGAAGAGACCCAGTACTTC. The chain links TRBV18 to TRBJ2-5, with TRBD1 matching over 8 bases. The CDR3 runs 14 residues. The germline CDR1 and CDR2 sequences are KGHSH and LQKENI. V shed 6 bases and J 3 bases; nucleotides not matched to a gene: 6.

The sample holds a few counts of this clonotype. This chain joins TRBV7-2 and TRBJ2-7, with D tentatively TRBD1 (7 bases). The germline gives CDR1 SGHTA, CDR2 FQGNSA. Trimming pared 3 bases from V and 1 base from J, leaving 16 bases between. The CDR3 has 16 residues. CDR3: CASSFGAGQLSYEQYF. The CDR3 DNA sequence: TGTGCCAGCAGCTTTGGGGCGGGACAGCTTTCCTACGAGCAGTACTTC.

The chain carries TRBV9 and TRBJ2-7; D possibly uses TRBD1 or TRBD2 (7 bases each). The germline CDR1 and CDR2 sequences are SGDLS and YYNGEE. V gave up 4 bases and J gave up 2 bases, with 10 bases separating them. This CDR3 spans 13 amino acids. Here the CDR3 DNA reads TGTGCCAGCAGCCCAGGGGGGGCCTACGAGCAGTACTTC. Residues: CASSPGGAYEQYF.

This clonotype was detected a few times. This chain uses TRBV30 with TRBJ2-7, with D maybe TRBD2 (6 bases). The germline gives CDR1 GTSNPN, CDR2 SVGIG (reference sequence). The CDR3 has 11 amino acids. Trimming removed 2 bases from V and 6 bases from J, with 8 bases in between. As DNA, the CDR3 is TGTGCCTGGAGTCAGGGACTCGAGCAGTACTTC. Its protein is CAWSQGLEQYF.

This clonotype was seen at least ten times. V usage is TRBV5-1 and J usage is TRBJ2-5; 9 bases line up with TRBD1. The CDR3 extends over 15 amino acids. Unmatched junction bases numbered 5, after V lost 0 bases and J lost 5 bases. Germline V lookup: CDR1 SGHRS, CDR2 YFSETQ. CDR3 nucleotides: TGCGCCAGCAGCTTGGCGCCCGACAGGGGGGAGACCCAGTACTTC. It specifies CASSLAPDRGETQYF.

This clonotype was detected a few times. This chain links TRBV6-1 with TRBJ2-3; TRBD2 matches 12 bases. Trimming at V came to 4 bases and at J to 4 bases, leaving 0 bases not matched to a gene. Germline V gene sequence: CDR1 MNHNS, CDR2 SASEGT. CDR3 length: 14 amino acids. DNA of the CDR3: TGTGCCAGCAGTGGACTAGCGGGAGCAGATACGCAGTATTTT. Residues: CASSGLAGADTQYF.

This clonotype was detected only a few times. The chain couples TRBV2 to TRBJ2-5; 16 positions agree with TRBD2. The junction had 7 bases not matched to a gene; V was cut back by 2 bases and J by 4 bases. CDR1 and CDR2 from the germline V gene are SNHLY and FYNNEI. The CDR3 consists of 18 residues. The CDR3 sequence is CASSEKGLAGGPSETQYF. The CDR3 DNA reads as TGTGCCAGCAGTGAAAAGGGACTAGCGGGGGGGCCGTCAGAGACCCAGTACTTC.

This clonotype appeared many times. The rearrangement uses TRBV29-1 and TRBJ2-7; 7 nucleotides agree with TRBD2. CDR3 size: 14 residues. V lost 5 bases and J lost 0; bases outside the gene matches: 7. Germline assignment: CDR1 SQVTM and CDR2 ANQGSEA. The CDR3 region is CSVRLADFSYEQYF. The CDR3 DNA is TGCAGCGTTCGGCTAGCGGATTTCTCCTACGAGCAGTACTTC.

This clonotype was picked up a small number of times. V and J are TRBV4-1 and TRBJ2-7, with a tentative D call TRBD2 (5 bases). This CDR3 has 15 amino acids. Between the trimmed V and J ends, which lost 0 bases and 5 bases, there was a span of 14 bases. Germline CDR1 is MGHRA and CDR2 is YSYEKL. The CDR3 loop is CASSQERAESHEQYF. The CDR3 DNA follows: TGCGCCAGCAGCCAAGAGAGGGCAGAGTCCCACGAGCAGTACTTC.

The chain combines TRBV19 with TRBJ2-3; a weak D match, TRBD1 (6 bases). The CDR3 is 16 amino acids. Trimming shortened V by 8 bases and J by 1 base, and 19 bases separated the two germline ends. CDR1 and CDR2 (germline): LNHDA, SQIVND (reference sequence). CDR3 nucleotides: TGTGCCAGTCGCCCCAGAGAGGGGGAAGGCACAGATACGCAGTATTTT. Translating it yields CASRPREGEGTDTQYF. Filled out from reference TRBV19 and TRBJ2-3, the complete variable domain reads DGGITQSPKYLFRKEGQNVTLSCEQNLNHDAMYWYRQDPGQGLRLIYYSQIVNDFQKGDIAEGYSVSREKKESFPLTVTSAQKNPTAFYLCASRPREGEGTDTQYFGPGTRLTVL.

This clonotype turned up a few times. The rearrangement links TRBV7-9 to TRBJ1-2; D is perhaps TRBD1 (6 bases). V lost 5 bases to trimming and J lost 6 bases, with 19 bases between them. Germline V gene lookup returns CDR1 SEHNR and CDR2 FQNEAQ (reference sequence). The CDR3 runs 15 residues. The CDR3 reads CASSLPGVGGDGYTF. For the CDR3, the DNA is TGTGCCAGCAGCCTACCAGGGGTGGGGGGCGATGGCTACACCTTC.

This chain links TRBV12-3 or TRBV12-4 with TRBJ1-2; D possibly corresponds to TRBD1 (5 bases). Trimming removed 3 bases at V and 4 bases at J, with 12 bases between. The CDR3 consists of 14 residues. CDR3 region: CASSLWGSGYGYTF. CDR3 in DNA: TGTGCCAGCAGTTTGTGGGGGAGCGGCTATGGCTACACCTTC.

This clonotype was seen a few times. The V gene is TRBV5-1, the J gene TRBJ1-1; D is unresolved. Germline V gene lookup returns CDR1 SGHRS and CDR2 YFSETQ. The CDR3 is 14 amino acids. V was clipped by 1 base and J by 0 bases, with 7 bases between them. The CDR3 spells CASSLYRMNTEAFF. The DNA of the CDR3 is TGCGCCAGCAGCTTGTATCGCATGAACACTGAAGCTTTCTTT.

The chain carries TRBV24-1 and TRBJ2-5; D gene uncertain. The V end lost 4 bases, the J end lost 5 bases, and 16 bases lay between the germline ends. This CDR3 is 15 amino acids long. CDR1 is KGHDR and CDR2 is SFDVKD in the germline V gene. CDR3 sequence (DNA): TGTGCCACCAGTGACGGGCAATCAGGCAGTGAGACCCAGTACTTC. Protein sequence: CATSDGQSGSETQYF.

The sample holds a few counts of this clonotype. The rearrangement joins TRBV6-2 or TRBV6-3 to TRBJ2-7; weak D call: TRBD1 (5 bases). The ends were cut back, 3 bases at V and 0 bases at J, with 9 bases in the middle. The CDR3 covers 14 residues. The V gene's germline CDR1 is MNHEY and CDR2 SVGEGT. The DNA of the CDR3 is TGTGCCAGCAGTTATTCTGGGGCCTCCTACGAGCAGTACTTC. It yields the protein CASSYSGASYEQYF.

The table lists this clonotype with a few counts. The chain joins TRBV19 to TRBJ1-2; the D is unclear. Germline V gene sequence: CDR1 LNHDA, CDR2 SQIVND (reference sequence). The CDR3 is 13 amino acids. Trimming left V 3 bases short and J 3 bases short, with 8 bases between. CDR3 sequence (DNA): TGTGCCAGTAGTATGGGAGGCGACTATGGCTACACCTTC. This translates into CASSMGGDYGYTF.

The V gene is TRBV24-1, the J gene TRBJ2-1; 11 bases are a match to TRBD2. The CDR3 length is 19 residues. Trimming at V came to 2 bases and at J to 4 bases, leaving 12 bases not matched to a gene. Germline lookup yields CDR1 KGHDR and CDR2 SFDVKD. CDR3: CATSDYPGLAARSYNEQFF. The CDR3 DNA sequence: TGTGCCACCAGTGATTATCCGGGACTAGCGGCACGGTCTTACAATGAGCAGTTCTTC.

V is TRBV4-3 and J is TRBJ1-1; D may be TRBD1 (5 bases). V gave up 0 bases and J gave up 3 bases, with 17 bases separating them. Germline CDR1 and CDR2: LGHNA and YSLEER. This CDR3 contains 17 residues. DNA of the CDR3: TGCGCCAGCAGCCAAGACGGTGATGTAGGAGGGGACACTGAAGCTTTCTTT. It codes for CASSQDGDVGGDTEAFF.

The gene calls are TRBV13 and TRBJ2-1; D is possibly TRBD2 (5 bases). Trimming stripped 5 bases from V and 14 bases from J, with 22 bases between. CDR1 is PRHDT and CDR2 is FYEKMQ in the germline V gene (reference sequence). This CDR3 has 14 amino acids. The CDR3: CASSPREKALYKFF. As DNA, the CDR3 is TGTGCCAGCAGCCCTCGGGAAAAGGCCCTATATAAGTTCTTC.

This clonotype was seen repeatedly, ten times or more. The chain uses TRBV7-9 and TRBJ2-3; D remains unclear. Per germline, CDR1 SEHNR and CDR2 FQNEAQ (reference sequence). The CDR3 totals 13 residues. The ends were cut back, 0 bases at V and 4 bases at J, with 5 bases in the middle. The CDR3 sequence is CASSLAPPDTQYF. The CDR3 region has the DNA TGTGCCAGCAGCTTAGCGCCTCCAGATACGCAGTATTTT.

CDR3 sequence reads: CASSYGQGPAGELFF. In nucleotides, the CDR3 is TGTGCCAGCAGCTACGGACAGGGGCCGGCCGGGGAGCTGTTTTTT. J is TRBJ2-2 and V is TRBV7-6; 9 bases agree with TRBD1. Germline CDR1 and CDR2: SGHVS and FNYEAQ. Trimming cost V 4 bases and J 6 bases; bases outside gene matches: 6. The CDR3 totals 15 residues.

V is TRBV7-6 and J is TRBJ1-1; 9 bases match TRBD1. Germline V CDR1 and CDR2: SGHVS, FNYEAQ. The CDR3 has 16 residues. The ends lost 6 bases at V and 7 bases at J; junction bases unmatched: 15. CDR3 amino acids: CASSPGTGKYLDEAFF. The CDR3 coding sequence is TGTGCCAGCAGTCCCGGGACAGGGAAATATCTTGATGAAGCTTTCTTT.

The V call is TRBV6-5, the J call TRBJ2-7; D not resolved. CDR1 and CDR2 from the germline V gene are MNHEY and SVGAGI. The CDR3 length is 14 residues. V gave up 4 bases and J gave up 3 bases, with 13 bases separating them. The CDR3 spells CASSFSRTHYEQYF. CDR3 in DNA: TGTGCCAGCAGTTTTTCACGGACGCACTACGAGCAGTACTTC.